This T cell receptor (beta chain) was found in a study of HIV-infected patients and healthy controls. V lost 4 bases, J lost 7 bases, and 12 bases lay in between. The CDR3 is 12 residues long. Germline V gene sequence: CDR1 SGHRS, CDR2 YFSETQ. Reverse transcription used about 500 ng RNA and constant-region primers for alpha and beta. Using multiplexing indices, alpha and beta chain libraries were generated apart by chain-specific third strand synthesis. MiXCR was run by TCRdb on the 5' RACE reads, yielding one entry per CDR3 protein. This table holds 15,000 to 20,000 distinct CDR3 sequences, about 9.4% found once. This clonotype is medium-sized. No cell fractionation was done, so the repertoire covers all unsorted peripheral blood T cells.

Source material: blood. This rearrangement joins TRBV5-1 to TRBJ2-7; a weak D match, TRBD1 (5 bases). The TCR was taken from an adult in good health. CDR3 nucleotide sequence: TGCGCCAGCAGCATGGCTGCAGGGGAGCAGTACTTC. Its protein product is CASSMAAGEQYF.